This is a list of T cell receptor beta chains from one sample in a study of blood T cells in healthy people across ages. TCRdb used MiXCR to reprocess the 5' RACE reads, holding one entry per CDR3 protein. The table shows 600,000 or so distinct CDR3 sequences, with 25% to 30% occurring only once. Sequenced input: blood. The source of these receptors is a woman older than 75 in good health. Each CDR3 is given with its conserved first and last residue. Each record gives: CDR3 DNA, CDR3 protein, V gene, J gene, clone size, D gene. D genes are given only for firm matches. Rows may omit the clone size; those that give it use once, few, many or a size class.

TGTGCCAGTAGCTATTCCGGGACCGGACTTTACAATGAGCAGTTCTTC	CASSYSGTGLYNEQFF	TRBV19	TRBJ2-1	many	-
TGCGCCAGCAGCTCCACAGCGGGGGCGAGGGAGACCCAGTACTTC	CASSSTAGARETQYF	TRBV5-1	TRBJ2-5	-	TRBD2
TGTGCCATCAGTGCGGGACGGAGCACAGATGCGCAGTATTTT	CAISAGRSTDAQYF	TRBV10-3	TRBJ2-3	few	-
TGTGCCAGCTCACCACTCCAGGGCGCTAGCTCTGGAAACACCATATATTTT	CASSPLQGASSGNTIYF	TRBV18	TRBJ1-3	-	-
TGTGCCAGCAGTTTCGGGGAGCACACTGAAGCTTTCTTT	CASSFGEHTEAFF	TRBV27	TRBJ1-1	-	-
TGTGCCAGCATTGATCGGGGGCCAGATACGCAGTATTTT	CASIDRGPDTQYF	TRBV5-6	TRBJ2-3	-	-
TGTGCCAGCAGTTTGCCCGACAGGATTAACACTGAAGCTTTCTTT	CASSLPDRINTEAFF	TRBV12-3/TRBV12-4	TRBJ1-1	-	-
TGTGCCAGCAGGATGTGGGGCCCAAAACCCGGGGCCAACGTCCTGACTTTC	CASRMWGPKPGANVLTF	TRBV27	TRBJ2-6	once	-
TGCAGCGTTCAGAGCGGGGGGTCCTACAATGAGCAGTTCTTC	CSVQSGGSYNEQFF	TRBV29-1	TRBJ2-1	many	TRBD2
TGTGCCAGCGCGAAAGGGGGCTACGAGCAGTACTTC	CASAKGGYEQYF	TRBV12-3/TRBV12-4	TRBJ2-7	-	-